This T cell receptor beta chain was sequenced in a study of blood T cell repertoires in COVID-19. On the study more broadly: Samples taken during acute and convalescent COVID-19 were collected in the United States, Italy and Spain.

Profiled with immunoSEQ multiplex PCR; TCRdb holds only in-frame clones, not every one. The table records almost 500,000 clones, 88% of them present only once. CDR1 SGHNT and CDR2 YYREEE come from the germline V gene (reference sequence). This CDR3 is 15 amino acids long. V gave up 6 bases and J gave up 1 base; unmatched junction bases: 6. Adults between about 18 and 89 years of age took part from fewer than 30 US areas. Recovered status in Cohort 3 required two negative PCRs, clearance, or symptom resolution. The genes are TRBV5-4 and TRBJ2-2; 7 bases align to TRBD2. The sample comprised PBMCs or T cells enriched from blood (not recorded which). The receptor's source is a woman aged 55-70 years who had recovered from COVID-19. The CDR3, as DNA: TGTGCCAGCACTCCTAGGGAGGGGAACACCGGGGAGCTGTTTTTT. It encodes CASTPREGNTGELFF.